This TCR beta chain was sequenced during a study of blood T cell repertoires in COVID-19. Per the original methods: Cell counts per sample came from amplifying reference gene primers. The table came from immunoSEQ multiplex PCR; TCRdb's copy has only in-frame clones and leaves some out. Clone size and the V and J calls come from that table; the DNA yielded D and trimming. The sample has some 520,000 clones, roughly 89% seen once. V lost 6 bases and J lost 12; bases outside the gene matches: 22. The length of the CDR3 is 18 residues. Germline V gene sequence: CDR1 LNHDA, CDR2 SQIVND (reference sequence).

This chain connects TRBV19 to TRBJ2-1; 11 positions match TRBD2. The clonotype was recovered from a man between 18 and 35 years old with COVID-19, enrolled during active disease. Sequencing used peripheral blood. The CDR3 region has the DNA TGTGCCAGTAGCCCGATGAAACCCTCTAGCGGGAGGCCCAAGGGGCAGTTCTTC. Its translation: CASSPMKPSSGRPKGQFF.